A single sample gave rise to the 5 T cell receptor beta chains below, sequenced in a study of T cells in Graves' hyperthyroidism and ophthalmopathy (dated by TCRdb to between 2017 and 2020). The library was generated by multiplex PCR. TCRdb names Illumina HiSeq 2000 as the instrument used. Amplification of TCR beta CDR3 regions was carried out from RNA transcripts. The TCR CDR3 was subjected to a first round of RT-PCR using the HTBI primer set and the Qiagen OneStep RT-PCR kit. TCRdb trimmed public reads at Q25 via fastp, called clones via MiXCR and kept in-frame beta chains. For every CDR3 protein sequence, its rows merge into one entry that carries the most common genes and DNA. This sample is represented by roughly 700,000 distinct CDR3 sequences; approximately 15% of them were singletons. Jointly, the top ten make up roughly 10% of the sample. The sequenced material came from blood. These receptors all come from a woman between 18 and 30 years old with Graves' hyperthyroidism.

In this sample, this clonotype turned up a few times. The V gene is TRBV4-3, the J gene TRBJ2-1; 7 nucleotides match TRBD2. Germline trimming cut 1 base from V and 4 bases from J; bases unmatched to any gene: 4. Germline CDR1 is LGHNA and CDR2 is YSLEER. This CDR3 has 15 residues. Here the CDR3 reads CASSQVAGVYNEQFF. CDR3 coding DNA: TGCGCCAGCAGCCAAGTGGCGGGAGTGTACAATGAGCAGTTCTTC.

This chain uses TRBV6-1 with TRBJ1-1, with D hard to call. The CDR3 runs 12 residues. Germline loops: CDR1 MNHNS, CDR2 SASEGT. Trimming removed 5 bases from V and 7 bases from J, with 11 bases in between. For the CDR3, the DNA is TGTGCCAGCAGTTTCCGACGGGGTGAAGCTTTCTTT. Protein product: CASSFRRGEAFF.

Remarks on this clonotype: Here the CDR3 omits its conserved ending phenylalanine or tryptophan, so a read error is the likely source. This chain joins TRBV7-9 and TRBJ1-2; unclear D gene. V gave up 1 base and J gave up 1 base, with 7 bases separating them. Looked up from germline, CDR1 is SEHNR and CDR2 is FQNEAQ (reference sequence). The CDR3 is made up of 14 amino acids. The CDR3 spells CASSLDSGNYGYTL. The DNA for the CDR3 is TGTGCCAGCAGCTTAGACTCCGGTAACTATGGCTACACCTTG.

The chain is built from TRBV28 and TRBJ2-7, with 8 bases identical to TRBD2. The CDR3 loop spans 17 amino acids. V lost 2 bases, J lost 0 bases, and 9 bases stayed unmatched. Germline loops: CDR1 MDHEN, CDR2 SYDVKM. CDR3: CASSLGLAGMSSYEQYF. In nucleotides, the CDR3 is TGTGCCAGCAGTTTAGGGCTAGCGGGCATGAGCTCCTACGAGCAGTACTTC.

Ten or more counts support this clonotype. The V gene is TRBV7-2, the J gene TRBJ2-7; 11 bases match TRBD1. Germline lookup yields CDR1 SGHTA and CDR2 FQGNSA. V lost 3 bases, J lost 6 bases, and 7 bases stayed unmatched. This CDR3 is 15 amino acids long. The CDR3 protein is CASSLSGTGGGEQYF. DNA of the CDR3: TGTGCCAGCAGCTTGTCGGGGACAGGGGGAGGCGAGCAGTACTTC.